The next 21 T cell receptor beta chains were all read from a single sample in a study of cytomegalovirus exposure and HLA in healthy donors. The PCR used 60 Vbeta and 13 Jbeta primers. The repertoire was sequenced with immunoSEQ multiplex PCR; TCRdb's copy has only in-frame clones and lacks some. Counted here are about 110,000 clones, around 87% occurring once; the ten biggest clones make up less than 2%. The sample comprised PBMCs. All receptors derive from a man between 35 and 55 years old in good health and CMV-seronegative.

This clone showed up just once. In nucleotides, the CDR3 is TGTGCCATCACGCGGGGGGTCGGGGCCAACGTCCTGACTTTC. Protein product: CAITRGVGANVLTF. The rearrangement joins TRBV6-1 to TRBJ2-6, with 8 bases that match TRBD2. Germline V gives CDR1 MNHNS, CDR2 SASEGT. J was trimmed by 4 bases and V by 10 bases; bases with no gene match: 6. The CDR3 sequence is 14 residues long.

The V and J genes are TRBV10-3 and TRBJ2-5; unclear D gene. Per the germline V gene, CDR1 is ENHRY and CDR2 is SYGVKD. The ends were cut back, 2 bases at V and 3 bases at J, with 7 bases in the middle. This CDR3 has 13 residues. CDR3: CAISEGRKETQYF. The CDR3 DNA reads as TGTGCCATCAGTGAGGGCAGAAAAGAGACCCAGTACTTC.

The CDR3 here is CASTLWERAGNTIYF. Written as DNA, the CDR3 is TGCGCCAGCACCCTTTGGGAGAGGGCTGGAAACACCATATATTTT. The V call is TRBV5-1, the J call TRBJ1-3; no clear D gene. Per germline, CDR1 SGHRS and CDR2 YFSETQ. V lost 6 bases, J lost 2 bases, and 15 bases lay in between. This CDR3 region has 15 residues. Complete variable domain (other parts from reference TRBV5-1 and TRBJ1-3): KAGVTQTPRYLIKTRGQQVTLSCSPISGHRSVSWYQQTPGQGLQFLFEYFSETQRNKGNFPGRFSGRQFSNSRSEMNVSTLELGDSALYLCASTLWERAGNTIYFGEGSWLTVV.

The chain combines TRBV28 with TRBJ1-6; D gene ambiguous. The CDR3 is 14 amino acids. The V end was cut by 2 bases, the J end by 7 bases, with 9 bases between. Germline-derived CDR1 and CDR2 are MDHEN and SYDVKM. The CDR3 coding sequence is TGTGCCAGCAGTTTACACAGTTTAAATTCACCCCTCCACTTT. Translation gives CASSLHSLNSPLHF.

The gene calls are TRBV11-2 and TRBJ1-2; no clear D. The CDR3 is 13 residues long. V was cut by 4 bases and J by 4 bases, with 10 bases left in between. Germline V gene data show CDR1 as SGHAT and CDR2 as FQNNGV. Here the CDR3 reads CASSYAAVYGYTF. The CDR3 DNA reads as TGTGCCAGCAGCTATGCGGCAGTCTATGGCTACACCTTC.

This chain connects TRBV7-6 to TRBJ1-6; 10 bases are a match to TRBD1. CDR3 length: 13 residues. Unmatched junction bases numbered 2, after V lost 8 bases and J lost 7 bases. Germline loops: CDR1 SGHVS, CDR2 FNYEAQ. The CDR3 coding sequence is TGTGCCAGCCGGGACAGGGGAAATTCACCCCTCCACTTT. This encodes CASRDRGNSPLHF.

V usage is TRBV2 and J usage is TRBJ2-3, with a tentative D call TRBD1 (7 bases). CDR3 length: 14 amino acids. Germline V CDR1 and CDR2: SNHLY, FYNNEI. V was shortened by 6 bases and J by 3 bases, with 13 bases between the two germline ends. In DNA, the CDR3 is TGTGCCAGCAGCCAACAGGGGAGGACAGATACGCAGTATTTT. It encodes CASSQQGRTDTQYF.

The chain recombines TRBV7-9 with TRBJ2-7, with 7 bases that match TRBD1. This CDR3 has 15 residues. Looked up from germline, CDR1 is SEHNR and CDR2 is FQNEAQ (reference sequence). Trimming cost V 1 base and J 2 bases; bases outside gene matches: 5. CDR3 in amino acids: CASSLGGGATYEQYF. As DNA, the CDR3 is TGTGCCAGCAGCTTAGGAGGGGGCGCGACCTACGAGCAGTACTTC.

V is TRBV6-5 and J is TRBJ2-5; a weak D match, TRBD1 (6 bases). The J call is uncertain, as TRBJ2-7 better fits the DNA end. CDR3 size: 12 residues. CDR1 MNHEY and CDR2 SVGAGI come from the germline V gene. CDR3 region: CASSLTGTEQYF. As DNA, the CDR3 is TGTGCCAGCAGTCTCACAGGGACCGAGCAGTACTTC.

The chain couples TRBV6-6 to TRBJ1-1; D may be TRBD1 (6 bases). V was clipped by 1 base and J by 1 base, with 13 bases between them. The CDR3 length is 16 residues. Germline CDR1 and CDR2: MNHNY and SVGAGI (reference sequence). CDR3 nucleotides: TGTGCCAGCAGTTACTATGGCGGGGGGCAGAACACTGAAGCTTTCTTT. It specifies CASSYYGGGQNTEAFF.

This clone came up a few times. This chain connects TRBV28 to TRBJ1-5; the match to TRBD1 covers 10 bases. Germline loops: CDR1 MDHEN, CDR2 SYDVKM. This CDR3 contains 16 residues. Trimming at V came to 3 bases and at J to 3 bases, leaving 5 bases not matched to a gene. The CDR3 DNA is TGTGCCAGCAGTTTTCTCGGGACAGGGGTCAATCAGCCCCAGCATTTT. Translating gives CASSFLGTGVNQPQHF.

The chain carries TRBV27 and TRBJ2-3; D is perhaps TRBD1 (5 bases). The germline CDR1 and CDR2 sequences are MNHEY and SMNVEV (reference sequence). CDR3 length equals 14 residues. V was shortened by 8 bases and J by 5 bases, with 17 bases between the two germline ends. The CDR3 is CASSRSRAGDTQYF. DNA of the CDR3: TGTGCCAGCTCCCGGTCCAGGGCAGGAGATACGCAGTATTTT.

In this sample, this clone turned up a few times. The V and J genes are TRBV30 and TRBJ1-1, with 12 bases lining up with TRBD1. CDR1 and CDR2 from the germline V gene are GTSNPN and SVGIG (reference sequence). There are 13 residues in the CDR3. V lost 1 base, J lost 6 bases, and 0 bases stayed unmatched. The CDR3 sequence: CAWSGDRGPEAFF. CDR3 coding DNA: TGTGCCTGGAGTGGGGACAGGGGGCCTGAAGCTTTCTTT.

V is TRBV5-6 and J is TRBJ2-7; no reliable D call. V dropped 1 base and J dropped 4 bases, with 9 bases sitting between them. The CDR3 runs 13 residues. The V gene's germline CDR1 is SGHDT and CDR2 YYEEEE. As DNA, the CDR3 is TGTGCCAGCAGCTTGTTTGGTAGTTACGAGCAGTACTTC. It is translated as CASSLFGSYEQYF.

This sequence joins TRBV10-3 and TRBJ2-2; 10 nucleotides agree with TRBD2. The germline gives CDR1 ENHRY, CDR2 SYGVKD. The ends lost 7 bases at V and 1 base at J; junction bases unmatched: 3. The CDR3 sequence is 15 residues long. This CDR3 reads CAINSGGENTGELFF. CDR3 bases: TGTGCCATCAACAGCGGGGGGGAGAACACCGGGGAGCTGTTTTTT.

The rearrangement uses TRBV5-1 and TRBJ2-3, with TRBD2 identical over 14 bases. CDR1 and CDR2 (germline): SGHRS, YFSETQ. V lost 0 bases to trimming and J lost 3 bases; unmatched junction nucleotides: 6. CDR3 size: 18 residues. In DNA form, the CDR3 reads TGCGCCAGCAGCTTGGGGCCCAGACTAGCGGGGGGGACAGATACGCAGTATTTT. Amino acids: CASSLGPRLAGGTDTQYF. The variable domain in full, completed from reference TRBV5-1 and TRBJ2-3, reads KAGVTQTPRYLIKTRGQQVTLSCSPISGHRSVSWYQQTPGQGLQFLFEYFSETQRNKGNFPGRFSGRQFSNSRSEMNVSTLELGDSALYLCASSLGPRLAGGTDTQYFGPGTRLTVL.

J is TRBJ2-7 and V is TRBV6-5; perhaps TRBD2 as D (6 bases). Germline V gives CDR1 MNHEY, CDR2 SVGAGI. This CDR3 has 13 residues. V was shortened by 5 bases and J by 6 bases, with 14 bases between the two germline ends. The CDR3, as DNA: TGTGCCAGCAGTCTTGCGGGGACCCTCGAGCAGTACTTC. Translated, it gives CASSLAGTLEQYF.

The V and J genes are TRBV10-3 and TRBJ2-3; 15 nucleotides align to TRBD2. CDR3 size: 18 residues. With V trimmed by 4 bases and J by 0 bases, 5 bases remained unmatched. Germline loops: CDR1 ENHRY, CDR2 SYGVKD. The CDR3 DNA sequence: TGTGCCATCAGTGGCGGGACTAGCGGGGGGTCTAGCACAGATACGCAGTATTTT. Its translation: CAISGGTSGGSSTDTQYF.

V is TRBV30 and J is TRBJ1-5, with D perhaps matching TRBD1 (5 bases). The CDR3 is made up of 14 amino acids. V lost 5 bases and J lost 6, with 17 bases in between. Germline V gene lookup returns CDR1 GTSNPN and CDR2 SVGIG (reference sequence). The CDR3, as DNA: TGTGCCTGGTCTACTGGAGGGGAGGGTCAGCCCCAGCATTTT. Its protein product is CAWSTGGEGQPQHF.

The rearrangement joins TRBV9 to TRBJ2-3; 8 positions match TRBD2. Looked up from germline, CDR1 is SGDLS and CDR2 is YYNGEE. The CDR3 is 14 residues long. J was trimmed by 6 bases and V by 2 bases; bases with no gene match: 5. The CDR3 sequence: CASSVLAGDDTQYF. The CDR3 DNA sequence: TGTGCCAGCAGCGTCCTAGCGGGTGATGATACGCAGTATTTT.

The chain employs TRBV5-1 and TRBJ1-4; D gene unclear. The germline V gene has CDR1 SGHRS and CDR2 YFSETQ. The V end was cut by 4 bases, the J end by 0 bases, with 10 bases between. The CDR3 is 15 residues long. CDR3 nucleotide sequence: TGCGCCAGCAGCAACGGACTCACAACTAATGAAAAACTGTTTTTT. As protein: CASSNGLTTNEKLFF.